The TCR beta chain described here comes from a study of CD4 T cells in relation to SARS-CoV-2 and coronaviruses. Study information: No peptide or an HIV-1 Nef peptide pool served as negative control. Crossreactive spike epitopes shared across donors were mapped to their HLA restriction. The study's findings and limits: Pre-pandemic and post-infection samples never came from the same donor.

The unexposed donors gave CD4+ T cells in 2011-2018, prior to COVID-19. CD4+ T cells were isolated from the cells after 10 days of culture. Cells permitting, SARS-CoV-2 S/N and four cold-coronavirus spikes were tested on unexposed-donor CD4+ T cells. Points on this clone: The target antigen is unknown.

Profiling relied on immunoSEQ multiplex PCR, and the TCRdb table lists in-frame clones only, not all of them. Altogether under 20,000 clones are present, approximately 75% being singletons, with the ten largest covering 27%. This CDR3 is built from 13 residues. Germline V gene sequence: CDR1 MNHEY, CDR2 SVGAGI. V was pared by 6 bases and J by 1 base, with 9 bases between. The V and J genes are TRBV6-5 and TRBJ2-5; D might be TRBD1 (6 bases). The sample consisted of CD4+ T cells from PBMCs, cultured in vitro. The clonotype originates from a human donor in good health. The CDR3 nucleotides read TGTGCCAGCAGGAACAGGGCCCAAGAGACCCAGTACTTC. Residues: CASRNRAQETQYF.